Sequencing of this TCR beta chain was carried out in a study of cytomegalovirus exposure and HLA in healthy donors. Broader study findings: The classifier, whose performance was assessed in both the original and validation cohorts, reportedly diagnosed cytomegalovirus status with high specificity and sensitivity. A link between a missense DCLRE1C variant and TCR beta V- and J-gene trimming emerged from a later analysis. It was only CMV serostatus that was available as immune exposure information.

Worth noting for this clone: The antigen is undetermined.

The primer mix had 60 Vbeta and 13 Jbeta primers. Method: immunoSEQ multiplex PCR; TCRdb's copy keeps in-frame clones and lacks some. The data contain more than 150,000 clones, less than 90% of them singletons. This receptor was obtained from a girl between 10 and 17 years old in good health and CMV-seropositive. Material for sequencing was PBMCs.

Here the CDR3 reads CASSEDSVEQYF. CDR3 DNA sequence: TGTGCCAGCAGTGAGGATAGCGTCGAGCAGTACTTC. V gene TRBV2 combines with J gene TRBJ2-7; maybe TRBD2 (5 bases). The CDR3 has 12 residues. With 3 bases removed from V and 6 bases from J, the gap between germline ends came to 9 bases. Germline V gives CDR1 SNHLY, CDR2 FYNNEI.